The TCR beta chain described here comes from a study of CD8 T cells in ankylosing spondylitis. The CDR3 is 17 residues long. The germline V gene has CDR1 LGHNA and CDR2 YSLEER. The ends were cut back, 1 base at V and 7 bases at J, with 17 bases in the middle. Ten or more counts support this clonotype. Antigen: not known. General observations from the study: Clones tied to disease were said to be significantly enriched in matched ankylosing spondylitis synovial fluid. Seemingly distinctive of ankylosing spondylitis blood was a TCR beta motif formed by eight highly homologous variants.

TCRdb itself ran the 5' RACE reads through MiXCR, one entry per CDR3 protein. The sample contains 120,000 to 150,000 distinct CDR3 sequences, roughly 8% of which appear only once. The receptor's source is a male donor with ankylosing spondylitis. This sequence joins TRBV4-3 and TRBJ1-6; the D gene is possibly TRBD1 (5 bases). The sequenced material came from synovial fluid, either unsorted or a sorted T cell fraction (not recorded which). DNA of the CDR3: TGCGCCAGCAGCCAAGGGATATCGGACATCACCAATTCACCCCTCCACTTT. It is translated as CASSQGISDITNSPLHF.